This T cell receptor beta chain came from a study of T cell responses to AZD1222 COVID-19 vaccine. TCRdb's copy holds only in-frame clones and misses some; the assay was immunoSEQ multiplex PCR. The sample records 150,000 to 250,000 clones, about nine tenths being singletons. Notes on this clone: Its antigen is undetermined.

Study-level findings and limits: Vaccine-related CD4 TCRs covered spike, predominating at 160-218 and 743-854.

This CDR3 is 16 amino acids long. The sequences come from peripheral blood, collected 28 days after the second AZD1222 dose. The chain combines TRBV21-1 with TRBJ1-5; the D call TRBD1 from the table was never checked on the DNA. TRBV21-1 has pseudogene status. The clonotype was recovered from an adult who received the AZD1222 COVID-19 vaccine. The CDR3 DNA sequence: TGTGCCAGCAGCAACGACAGGGGAGGAGGCAATCAGCCCCAGCATTTT. Residues: CASSNDRGGGNQPQHF.